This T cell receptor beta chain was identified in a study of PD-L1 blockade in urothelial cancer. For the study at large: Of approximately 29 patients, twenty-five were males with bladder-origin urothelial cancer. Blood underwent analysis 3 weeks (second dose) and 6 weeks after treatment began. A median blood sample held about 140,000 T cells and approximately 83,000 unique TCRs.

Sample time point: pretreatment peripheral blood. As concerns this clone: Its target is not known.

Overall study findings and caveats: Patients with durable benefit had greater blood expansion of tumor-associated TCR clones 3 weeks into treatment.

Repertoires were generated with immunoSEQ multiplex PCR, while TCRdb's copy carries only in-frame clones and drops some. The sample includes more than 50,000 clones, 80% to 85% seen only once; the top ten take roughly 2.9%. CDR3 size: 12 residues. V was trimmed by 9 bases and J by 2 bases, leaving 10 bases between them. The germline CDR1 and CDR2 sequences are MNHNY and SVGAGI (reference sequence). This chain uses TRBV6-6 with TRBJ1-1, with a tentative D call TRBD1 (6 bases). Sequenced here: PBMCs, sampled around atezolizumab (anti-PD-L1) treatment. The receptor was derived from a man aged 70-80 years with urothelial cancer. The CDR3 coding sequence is TGTGCCAGTCTCAGGGGAAACACTGAAGCTTTCTTT. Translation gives CASLRGNTEAFF.